This TCR beta chain is from a study of shared clonotypes between healthy human individuals. Across the study: Contributing individuals were two females and three males aged 18 to 49. General observations from the study: Investigators collected only blood, and repertoires in tissues likely differ. An expected dependence of interdonor clonotype sharing on sequencing depth was noted.

The assay was immunoSEQ multiplex PCR, and TCRdb's table has in-frame clones only and misses some. The sample contains 450,000 to 500,000 clones, approximately 80% of which appear only once. This clone was seen once. Its specificity is not known. All donors were Caucasian adults living in Nashville, Tennessee. The CDR3 is made up of 15 amino acids. Germline CDR1 and CDR2: SGHDT and YYEEEE. The germline V and J ends were trimmed by 2 bases and 4 bases, with 16 bases remaining between them. The material sequenced was PBMCs. This TCR was recovered from a woman in her forties in good health. Some clones in this sample may be carry-over from other donors' samples. This rearrangement joins TRBV5-6 to TRBJ2-7; tentatively, D is TRBD1 (6 bases). CDR3 in amino acids: CASSFSPGGLYEQYF. CDR3 DNA sequence: TGTGCCAGCAGCTTTAGTCCTGGGGGCCTATACGAGCAGTACTTC.